This T cell receptor beta chain was sequenced during a study of pediatric ulcerative colitis. Study information: Most patients had pancolitis, and two had left-sided colitis.

Libraries were prepared by immunoSEQ multiplex PCR; TCRdb keeps only in-frame clonotypes and omits some of them. In the table there are 50,000 to 65,000 clones, about 90% of which are singletons. Note on this clone: Its antigen is as yet unknown.

Germline V CDR1 and CDR2: MNHNS, SASEGT. The CDR3 is made up of 15 amino acids. V gave up 2 bases and J gave up 0 bases, with 8 bases separating them. Study results and limitations: Two rectal CDR3 clonotypes occurred in all ulcerative colitis patients. Substantially fewer templates came from a couple of patients' blood samples.

The V and J genes are TRBV6-1 and TRBJ2-1; unclear D gene. Sequencing was done on a sample of blood. The TCR originated in a boy aged 10-17 years with severe ulcerative colitis. The CDR3 sequence: CASSEHLSSYNEQFF. The DNA of the CDR3 is TGTGCCAGCAGTGAACACCTCAGCTCCTACAATGAGCAGTTCTTC.